This T cell receptor beta chain is from a study of T cell responses to AZD1222 COVID-19 vaccine. Study-wide results and caveats: Regions left unmutated in variants are reportedly the target of nearly half of spike-specific TCRs. Spike-specific TCR breadth and depth both grew after two AZD1222 doses.

Comments on this clone: Its specificity is not known.

The CDR3 consists of 17 residues. Losses at the gene ends were 4 bases for V and 5 bases for J; bases not matched to a gene: 9. The germline gives CDR1 SGDLS, CDR2 YYNGEE. Sequencing used immunoSEQ multiplex PCR; TCRdb keeps in-frame clones, though not all of them. The sample consists of 75,000 to 90,000 clones, roughly 85% of them appearing once. Source: peripheral blood, taken 28 days after the second AZD1222 dose. This chain connects TRBV9 to TRBJ2-5, with 15 bases lining up with TRBD2. The receptor's source is an adult who received the AZD1222 COVID-19 vaccine. The CDR3 protein is CASSPRGLAGGAETQYF. CDR3 nucleotide sequence: TGTGCCAGCAGCCCTAGGGGACTAGCGGGGGGAGCGGAGACCCAGTACTTC.